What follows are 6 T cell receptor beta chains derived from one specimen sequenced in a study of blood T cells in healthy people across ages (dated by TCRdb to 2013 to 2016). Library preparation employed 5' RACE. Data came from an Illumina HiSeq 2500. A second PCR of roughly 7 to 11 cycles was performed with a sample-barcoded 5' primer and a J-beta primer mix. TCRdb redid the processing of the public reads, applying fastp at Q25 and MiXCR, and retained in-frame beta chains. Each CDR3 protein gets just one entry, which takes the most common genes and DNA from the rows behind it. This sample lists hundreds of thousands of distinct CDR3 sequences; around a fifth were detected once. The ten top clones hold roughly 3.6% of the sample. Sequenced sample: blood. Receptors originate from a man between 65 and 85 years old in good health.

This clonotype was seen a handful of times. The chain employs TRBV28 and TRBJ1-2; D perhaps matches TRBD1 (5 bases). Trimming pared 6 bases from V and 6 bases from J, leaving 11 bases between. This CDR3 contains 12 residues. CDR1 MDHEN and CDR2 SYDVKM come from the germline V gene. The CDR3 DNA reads TGTGCCAGCAGCCAGGGTCTGGATGGCTACACCTTC. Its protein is CASSQGLDGYTF.

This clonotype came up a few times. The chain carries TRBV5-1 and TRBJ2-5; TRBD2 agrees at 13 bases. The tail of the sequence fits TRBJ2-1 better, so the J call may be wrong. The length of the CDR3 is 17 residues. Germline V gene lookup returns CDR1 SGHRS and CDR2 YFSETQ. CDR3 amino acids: CASSLGTSGSTGNEQFF. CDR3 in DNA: TGCGCCAGCAGCTTGGGGACTAGCGGGAGTACGGGCAATGAGCAGTTCTTC.

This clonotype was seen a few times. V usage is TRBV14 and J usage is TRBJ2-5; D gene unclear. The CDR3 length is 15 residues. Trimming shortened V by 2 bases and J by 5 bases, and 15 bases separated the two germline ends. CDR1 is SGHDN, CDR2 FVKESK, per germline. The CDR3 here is CASSQFGSSRETQYF. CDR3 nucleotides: TGTGCCAGCAGCCAATTCGGCTCGTCAAGGGAGACCCAGTACTTC.

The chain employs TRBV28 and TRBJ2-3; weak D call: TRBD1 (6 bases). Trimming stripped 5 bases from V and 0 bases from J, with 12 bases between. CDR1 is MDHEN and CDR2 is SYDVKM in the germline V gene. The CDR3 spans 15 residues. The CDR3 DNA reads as TGTGCCAGCAGTCCTGGGGGCCTCAGCACAGATACGCAGTATTTT. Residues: CASSPGGLSTDTQYF.

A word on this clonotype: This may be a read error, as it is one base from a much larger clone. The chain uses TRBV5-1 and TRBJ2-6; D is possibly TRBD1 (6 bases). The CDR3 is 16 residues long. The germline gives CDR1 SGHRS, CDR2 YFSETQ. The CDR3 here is CAGSLDSGSGANVLTF. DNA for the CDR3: TGCGCCGGCAGCTTGGACAGTGGCTCTGGGGCCAACGTCCTGACTTTC.

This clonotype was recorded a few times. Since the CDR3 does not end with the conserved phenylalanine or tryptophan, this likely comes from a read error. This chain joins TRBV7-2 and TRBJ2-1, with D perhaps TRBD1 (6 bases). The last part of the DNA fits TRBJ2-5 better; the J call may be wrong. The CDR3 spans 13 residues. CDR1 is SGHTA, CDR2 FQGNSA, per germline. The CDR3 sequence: CASSSGHGETQYL. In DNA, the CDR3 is TGTGCCAGCAGTTCGGGACACGGAGAGACCCAGTACCTC.